A single sample is the source of the 32 T cell receptor beta chains below, sequenced in a study of CD8+ T cells in alopecia areata. Once RNA had been extracted, it was reverse transcribed into cDNA to act as the sequencing template. Method: immunoSEQ multiplex PCR; TCRdb's copy keeps in-frame clones and lacks some. Of some 190,000 clones listed, 40% to 65% are singletons. Treatment in this sample: oral pan-JAK inhibitor, 5-10 mg twice daily. This specimen consisted of CD8+ T cells sorted from blood, obtained around week 54, from a patient treated with tofacitinib. These receptors originate from a human donor with alopecia areata.

This chain joins TRBV11-2 and TRBJ2-4; 11 bases line up with TRBD2. The CDR3 is 16 amino acids. The V and J ends lost 0 bases and 8 bases, in that order; junction bases with no gene match: 6. The germline V gene encodes CDR1 SGHAT and CDR2 FQNNGV. The CDR3 region is CASSLDPSGGPDIQYF. CDR3 DNA: TGTGCCAGCAGCTTAGACCCTAGCGGGGGGCCGGACATTCAGTACTTC.

J is TRBJ1-5 and V is TRBV27; D unclear. The V gene's germline CDR1 is MNHEY and CDR2 SMNVEV (reference sequence). V lost 6 bases, J lost 1 base, and 10 bases lay in between. CDR3 length: 14 amino acids. DNA for the CDR3: TGTGCCAGCAGCCCCGGGGTCAGCAATCAGCCCCAGCATTTT. Protein: CASSPGVSNQPQHF.

This chain uses TRBV4-1 with TRBJ2-3, with 11 bases matching TRBD2. The CDR3 sequence is 16 residues long. CDR1 is MGHRA and CDR2 is YSYEKL in the germline V gene. The V and J ends lost 0 bases and 5 bases, in that order; junction bases with no gene match: 4. CDR3 amino acids: CASSQDGLAGGDTQYF. CDR3 DNA: TGCGCCAGCAGCCAAGATGGGCTAGCGGGGGGAGATACGCAGTATTTT.

This clone was observed a few times. CDR3 residues: CATSRDGITSGRSQYF. In DNA form, the CDR3 reads TGTGCCACCAGCAGAGATGGAATTACTAGCGGGAGGTCCCAGTACTTC. The V and J genes are TRBV15 and TRBJ2-5; 12 nucleotides align to TRBD2. The CDR3 contains 16 residues. Germline CDR1 reads LNHNV; CDR2 reads YYDKDF (reference sequence). V lost 0 bases to trimming and J lost 9 bases; unmatched junction nucleotides: 8.

The chain uses TRBV7-9 and TRBJ2-3, with D possibly matching TRBD1 (6 bases). Germline V gene sequence: CDR1 SEHNR, CDR2 FQNEAQ (reference sequence). V dropped 5 bases and J dropped 6 bases, with 21 bases sitting between them. The CDR3 loop spans 16 amino acids. The CDR3 bases are TGTGCCAGCAGCGCCGTGGCTAGGGGGTATTTCGATACGCAGTATTTT. This sequence encodes CASSAVARGYFDTQYF. Full variable domain (remainder filled in from reference TRBV7-9 and TRBJ2-3): DTGVSQNPRHKITKRGQNVTFRCDPISEHNRLYWYRQTLGQGPEFLTYFQNEAQLEKSRLLSDRFSAERPKGSFSTLEIQRTEQGDSAMYLCASSAVARGYFDTQYFGPGTRLTVL.

This clone was detected a few times. This sequence joins TRBV15 and TRBJ2-5; the match to TRBD1 covers 8 bases. V dropped 5 bases and J dropped 5; count of bases not matched to a gene: 10. The germline V gene has CDR1 LNHNV and CDR2 YYDKDF (reference sequence). This CDR3 contains 15 residues. The CDR3 DNA follows: TGTGCCACCAGCCTGGACAGGGTTGGTTCGGAGACCCAGTACTTC. Its translation: CATSLDRVGSETQYF. The full variable domain, its missing parts supplied by reference TRBV15 and TRBJ2-5, is DAMVIQNPRYQVTQFGKPVTLSCSQTLNHNVMYWYQQKSSQAPKLLFHYYDKDFNNEADTPDNFQSRRPNTSFCFLDIRSPGLGDTAMYLCATSLDRVGSETQYFGPGTRLLVL.

CDR3 amino acids: CASSLGGLEAFF. The DNA of the CDR3 is TGTGCCAGCAGCTTAGGGGGACTTGAAGCTTTCTTT. This chain connects TRBV13 to TRBJ1-1; tentative D call: TRBD1 (5 bases). Germline CDR1 and CDR2: PRHDT and FYEKMQ (reference sequence). The ends were cut back, 0 bases at V and 7 bases at J, with 6 bases in the middle. The CDR3 has 12 amino acids.

The table lists this clone with a count of one. The CDR3 DNA reads as TGTGCCTCGAGGGGGGCAGGGACAAACTATGGCTACACCTTC. Translating it yields CASRGAGTNYGYTF. This chain uses TRBV27 with TRBJ1-2; D may be TRBD1 (6 bases). Germline V gene data show CDR1 as MNHEY and CDR2 as SMNVEV (reference sequence). Trimming removed 11 bases from V and 2 bases from J, with 18 bases in between. The CDR3 is 14 residues long.

The chain recombines TRBV6-5 with TRBJ2-2, with TRBD2 matching 8 bases. Germline assignment: CDR1 MNHEY and CDR2 SVGAGI. Germline trimming cut 7 bases from V and 1 base from J; bases unmatched to any gene: 2. CDR3 length: 14 residues. CDR3 amino acids: CASTRGENTGELFF. The CDR3, as DNA: TGTGCCAGCACGCGGGGGGAGAACACCGGGGAGCTGTTTTTT.

The chain combines TRBV29-1 with TRBJ2-1, with no clear D. Germline V lookup: CDR1 SQVTM, CDR2 ANQGSEA. The CDR3 totals 15 residues. Trimming stripped 6 bases from V and 9 bases from J, with 24 bases between. The CDR3 DNA reads as TGCAGCGTCACGGACCTTCAAGGGCAGATCTCTGAGCAGTTCTTC. This translates into CSVTDLQGQISEQFF.

This sequence joins TRBV7-3 and TRBJ2-7, with 10 bases matching TRBD2. Germline CDR1 reads SGHTA; CDR2 reads FQGTGA. The V and J ends lost 5 bases and 0 bases, in that order; junction bases with no gene match: 4. This CDR3 has 15 residues. CDR3 DNA: TGTGCCAGCAGCGTAGCGGGGGGCCGCTCCTACGAGCAGTACTTC. Its translation: CASSVAGGRSYEQYF.

This chain uses TRBV27 with TRBJ2-7; D remains unclear. Trimming removed 3 bases from V and 5 bases from J, with 11 bases in between. Germline assignment: CDR1 MNHEY and CDR2 SMNVEV (reference sequence). The CDR3 consists of 13 residues. CDR3: CASSLGYPDEQYF. Written as DNA, the CDR3 is TGTGCCAGCAGTTTGGGGTATCCGGACGAGCAGTACTTC.

This sequence joins TRBV29-1 and TRBJ2-1, with D unclear. V was trimmed by 4 bases and J by 2 bases, leaving 18 bases between them. From germline, CDR1 is SQVTM and CDR2 ANQGSEA. The CDR3 contains 16 residues. As DNA, the CDR3 is TGCAGCGTTGCCCTTCCGCCCGGTTCAGCCTACAATGAGCAGTTCTTC. This translates into CSVALPPGSAYNEQFF.

The chain employs TRBV29-1 and TRBJ2-6, with D perhaps TRBD1 or TRBD2 (5 bases each). This CDR3 spans 17 amino acids. V lost 1 base to trimming and J lost 1 base, with 14 bases between them. The germline V gene has CDR1 SQVTM and CDR2 ANQGSEA. In nucleotides, the CDR3 is TGCAGCGTTGAAGTAAGGGGACGTTCGTCTGGGGCCAACGTCCTGACTTTC. Amino acids: CSVEVRGRSSGANVLTF.

This chain uses TRBV6-1 with TRBJ2-7, with D unresolved. The CDR3 consists of 15 residues. Germline lookup yields CDR1 MNHNS and CDR2 SASEGT. V lost 0 bases to trimming and J lost 3 bases, with 12 bases between them. The CDR3 region is CASSEAAKTIYEQYF. The DNA of the CDR3 is TGTGCCAGCAGTGAAGCGGCCAAAACCATCTACGAGCAGTACTTC.

Details on this clone: Other nucleotide sequences in the sample specify the same CDR3. V and J are TRBV9 and TRBJ2-3; tentatively, D is TRBD1 (5 bases). Trimming took 0 bases from V and 1 from J, leaving 6 bases between them. The CDR3 has 14 residues. The germline V gene encodes CDR1 SGDLS and CDR2 YYNGEE. The CDR3 coding sequence is TGTGCCAGCAGCGTAGAAGGGGGCACAGATACGCAGTATTTT. Translated: CASSVEGGTDTQYF.

The DNA of the CDR3 is TGTGCCATCGAGGGTTTGCGCGGGGAGCTGTTTTTT. Protein: CAIEGLRGELFF. The rearrangement uses TRBV6-5 and TRBJ2-2; tentative D call: TRBD2 (5 bases). V was clipped by 10 bases and J by 7 bases, with 13 bases between them. The CDR3 consists of 12 residues. Germline lookup yields CDR1 MNHEY and CDR2 SVGAGI.

The chain carries TRBV7-3 and TRBJ2-3; the match to TRBD2 covers 12 bases. CDR1 SGHTA and CDR2 FQGTGA come from the germline V gene. The CDR3 has 17 residues. The V and J ends lost 4 bases and 2 bases, in that order; junction bases with no gene match: 7. CDR3 bases: TGTGCCAGCAGCTCCCTAGGACTAGCGGGGAACACAGATACGCAGTATTTT. Translated: CASSSLGLAGNTDTQYF.

This rearrangement joins TRBV5-4 to TRBJ1-1, with a tentative D call TRBD1 (6 bases). This CDR3 spans 15 amino acids. Germline V gives CDR1 SGHNT, CDR2 YYREEE (reference sequence). Trimming took 5 bases from V and 1 from J, leaving 15 bases between them. The CDR3 sequence is CASSQRGGTNTEAFF. CDR3 DNA sequence: TGTGCCAGCAGTCAAAGGGGGGGGACGAACACTGAAGCTTTCTTT.

Only one count was recorded for this clone. This chain links TRBV4-1 with TRBJ1-4; D is perhaps TRBD1 (6 bases). CDR1 and CDR2 (germline): MGHRA, YSYEKL. CDR3 length equals 15 residues. Trimming stripped 4 bases from V and 8 bases from J, with 17 bases between. CDR3 bases: TGCGCCAGCAGCCTTCTGCAGGGGCTCCTAGAAAAACTGTTTTTT. It codes for CASSLLQGLLEKLFF.

The CDR3 DNA reads TGCAGCGTCAAAGGACAGGGTTTCACCTACGAGCAGTACTTC. Its translation is CSVKGQGFTYEQYF. The rearrangement joins TRBV29-1 to TRBJ2-7; 8 positions match TRBD1. This CDR3 has 14 residues. Germline assignment: CDR1 SQVTM and CDR2 ANQGSEA. Trimming removed 6 bases from V and 2 bases from J; junction bases left unmatched: 9.

The chain joins TRBV2 to TRBJ2-2, with TRBD2 matching over 10 bases. This CDR3 comprises 17 residues. In germline, CDR1 is SNHLY, CDR2 FYNNEI. Trimming removed 4 bases from V and 2 bases from J; junction bases left unmatched: 7. DNA for the CDR3: TGTGCCAGCAGTGGGCTAGCGGGGGCACGAAACACCGGGGAGCTGTTTTTT. Translated: CASSGLAGARNTGELFF.

This clone was picked up one time. The V and J genes are TRBV30 and TRBJ1-2; D is possibly TRBD1 (5 bases). This CDR3 comprises 15 residues. Germline V gene sequence: CDR1 GTSNPN, CDR2 SVGIG (reference sequence). Trimming shortened V by 4 bases and J by 4 bases, and 19 bases separated the two germline ends. Written as DNA, the CDR3 is TGTGCCTGGAAGGAGGGGCAGGCCCGCGTCTATGGCTACACCTTC. It is translated as CAWKEGQARVYGYTF.

This clone showed up just a few times. This chain joins TRBV6-5 and TRBJ1-2; D is unclear. This CDR3 region has 14 residues. V dropped 0 bases and J dropped 2 bases, with 7 bases sitting between them. CDR1 is MNHEY, CDR2 SVGAGI, per germline. CDR3 coding DNA: TGTGCCAGCAGTTACTCGGAGACAAACTATGGCTACACCTTC. Its protein is CASSYSETNYGYTF.

The gene calls are TRBV13 and TRBJ1-5, with TRBD1 matching over 9 bases. This CDR3 spans 15 amino acids. V lost 5 bases to trimming and J lost 7 bases; unmatched junction nucleotides: 9. Germline values: CDR1 PRHDT, CDR2 FYEKMQ (reference sequence). CDR3: CASSDGQGRNQPQHF. CDR3 DNA sequence: TGTGCCAGCAGCGACGGACAGGGGCGGAACCAGCCCCAGCATTTT.

The chain has TRBV6-5 and TRBJ1-2, with D tentatively TRBD1 (5 bases). CDR3 length: 15 amino acids. The germline V and J ends were trimmed by 7 bases and 4 bases, with 19 bases remaining between them. Germline loops: CDR1 MNHEY, CDR2 SVGAGI. CDR3 sequence reads: CASTHDRGGGYGYTF. CDR3 in DNA: TGTGCCAGCACCCACGATCGGGGCGGGGGCTATGGCTACACCTTC.

V gene TRBV15 combines with J gene TRBJ1-2; 9 bases map to TRBD1. CDR3 length: 15 amino acids. Looked up from germline, CDR1 is LNHNV and CDR2 is YYDKDF (reference sequence). J was trimmed by 6 bases and V by 5 bases; bases with no gene match: 10. CDR3 in amino acids: CATSGTGTGRDGYTF. CDR3 sequence (DNA): TGTGCCACCAGCGGGACCGGGACAGGGAGGGATGGCTACACCTTC.

This chain links TRBV6-5 with TRBJ2-1, with 9 nucleotides matching TRBD1. CDR1 MNHEY and CDR2 SVGAGI come from the germline V gene. CDR3 length equals 14 residues. V trimming: 5 bases; J trimming: 3 bases; junction bases outside the gene matches: 2. This CDR3 reads CASSQGQGYNEQFF. The CDR3, as DNA: TGTGCCAGCAGTCAGGGACAGGGCTACAATGAGCAGTTCTTC.

The gene calls are TRBV7-8 and TRBJ2-1, with TRBD1 matching over 8 bases. Germline V gene sequence: CDR1 SGHVS, CDR2 FQNEAQ. Trimming removed 1 base from V and 1 base from J; junction bases left unmatched: 3. The CDR3 extends over 16 amino acids. This CDR3 reads CASSLGTGFSYNEQFF. CDR3 DNA sequence: TGTGCCAGCAGCTTAGGGACAGGGTTTTCCTACAATGAGCAGTTCTTC. Looking up the rest from reference TRBV7-8 and TRBJ2-1 gives the full variable domain: GAGVSQSPRYKVAKRGQDVALRCDPISGHVSLFWYQQALGQGPEFLTYFQNEAQLDKSGLPSDRFFAERPEGSVSTLKIQRTQQEDSAVYLCASSLGTGFSYNEQFFGPGTRLTVL.

This clone turned up a few times. The chain uses TRBV27 and TRBJ2-7; TRBD1 agrees at 7 bases. Germline V gene sequence: CDR1 MNHEY, CDR2 SMNVEV (reference sequence). V dropped 7 bases and J dropped 7; count of bases not matched to a gene: 13. This CDR3 has 14 amino acids. Written as DNA, the CDR3 is TGTGCCAGCATCCTTGAGGGGGCCTCGGGGGAGCAGTACTTC. Its translation is CASILEGASGEQYF.

This sequence joins TRBV7-6 and TRBJ1-2; D unclear. Trimming removed 1 base from V and 2 bases from J, with 5 bases in between. CDR1 SGHVS and CDR2 FNYEAQ come from the germline V gene. The CDR3 runs to 13 residues. CDR3 region: CASSLVHNYGYTF. The DNA for the CDR3 is TGTGCCAGCAGCTTAGTGCACAACTATGGCTACACCTTC.

The chain has TRBV7-8 and TRBJ1-2; a weak D match, TRBD1 (6 bases). The CDR3 has 15 residues. V was clipped by 5 bases and J by 6 bases, with 19 bases between them. The V gene's germline CDR1 is SGHVS and CDR2 FQNEAQ. DNA of the CDR3: TGTGCCAGCAGCCCCCGTTTGGGGGGGCAGAATGGCTACACCTTC. Its protein product is CASSPRLGGQNGYTF.